This entry lists 20 T cell receptor beta chains sequenced from one sample in a study of shared clonotypes between healthy human individuals. TCRdb keeps only in-frame clones here, not all; method: immunoSEQ multiplex PCR. The table includes approximately 530,000 clones, around 95% detected once. The source material was naive CD4+ T cells sorted from blood. Described subset: CD45RA+ positively selected. These receptors were obtained from a woman aged 25 to 39 in good health.

This clone appeared once. This sequence joins TRBV6-6 and TRBJ1-5, with 7 bases that match TRBD1. Germline CDR1 and CDR2: MNHNY and SVGAGI (reference sequence). J lost 2 bases, V lost 5 bases, and 3 bases had no gene match. CDR3 size: 14 residues. The CDR3 spells CASSPQGGNQPQHF. The DNA of the CDR3 is TGTGCCAGCAGTCCTCAGGGGGGCAATCAGCCCCAGCATTTT.

The chain is built from TRBV29-1 and TRBJ2-1; D could derive from TRBD1 or TRBD2 (5 bases each). This CDR3 contains 18 residues. V was clipped by 5 bases and J by 3 bases, with 26 bases between them. The germline V gene has CDR1 SQVTM and CDR2 ANQGSEA. This CDR3 is CSVPVLGVSPTHYNEQFF. The CDR3 DNA reads as TGCAGCGTTCCTGTTCTGGGGGTGAGCCCGACCCACTACAATGAGCAGTTCTTC.

Points on this clone: The sample has other DNA sequences that encode this CDR3 too. The rearrangement uses TRBV19 and TRBJ1-5; D remains unclear. CDR3 length: 13 residues. Trimming took off 1 base at V and 0 bases at J, with 1 base between the two ends. Germline values: CDR1 LNHDA, CDR2 SQIVND (reference sequence). This CDR3 is CASSIASNQPQHF. For the CDR3, the DNA is TGTGCCAGTAGTATAGCTAGCAATCAGCCCCAGCATTTT.

The rearrangement links TRBV28 to TRBJ2-5; weak D call: TRBD2 (6 bases). The ends were cut back, 6 bases at V and 1 base at J, with 9 bases in the middle. The CDR3 totals 13 residues. Germline V gene sequence: CDR1 MDHEN, CDR2 SYDVKM. The DNA of the CDR3 is TGTGCCAGCAGATGGGGGGTCCAAGAGACCCAGTACTTC. Translated, it gives CASRWGVQETQYF.

V and J are TRBV19 and TRBJ2-1; TRBD1 matches 9 bases. There are 15 residues in the CDR3. Germline V CDR1 and CDR2: LNHDA, SQIVND (reference sequence). After removal of 5 bases from V and 7 bases from J, the junction contained 9 bases not matched to a gene. CDR3 sequence (DNA): TGTGCCAGTAGTCTTACCGGGACAGGGACGAATGAGCAGTTCTTC. Amino acids: CASSLTGTGTNEQFF. Full variable domain (remainder filled in from reference TRBV19 and TRBJ2-1): DGGITQSPKYLFRKEGQNVTLSCEQNLNHDAMYWYRQDPGQGLRLIYYSQIVNDFQKGDIAEGYSVSREKKESFPLTVTSAQKNPTAFYLCASSLTGTGTNEQFFGPGTRLTVL.

In its sample, this clone was seen once. The chain uses TRBV6-5 and TRBJ2-5, with D perhaps matching TRBD1 or TRBD2 (7 bases each). V shed 2 bases and J shed 4 bases, with 14 bases lying between them. CDR1 is MNHEY and CDR2 is SVGAGI in the germline V gene. CDR3 size: 15 residues. CDR3 loop: CASSYQGGAGETQYF. CDR3 DNA: TGTGCCAGCAGTTACCAGGGGGGGGCTGGAGAGACCCAGTACTTC.

J is TRBJ2-1 and V is TRBV5-3; 14 positions match TRBD2. TRBV5-3 is filed as an ORF, its function uncertain. The CDR3 is made up of 20 amino acids. V shed 4 bases, J shed 4 bases, and the junction held 16 bases outside the gene matches. In DNA, the CDR3 is TGTGCCAGAAGCCCCACCCGACTAGCGGGAGGGCCGGAGAATTACAATGAGCAGTTCTTC. This gives the protein CARSPTRLAGGPENYNEQFF.

The chain has TRBV14 and TRBJ2-7; 8 bases fit TRBD2. Germline V gene data show CDR1 as SGHDN and CDR2 as FVKESK. The CDR3 runs 14 residues. The V and J ends lost 4 bases and 0 bases, in that order; junction bases with no gene match: 2. CDR3 nucleotide sequence: TGTGCCAGCAGCCCCGGGACTAGCTCCTACGAGCAGTACTTC. It yields the protein CASSPGTSSYEQYF.

The chain uses TRBV9 and TRBJ2-5; maybe TRBD2 (6 bases). Germline V gene sequence: CDR1 SGDLS, CDR2 YYNGEE. Trimming shortened V by 0 bases and J by 4 bases, and 19 bases separated the two germline ends. The CDR3 runs 17 residues. The CDR3 coding sequence is TGTGCCAGCAGCGTAGGTACTAGCCGAAAACTGCCAGAGACCCAGTACTTC. Translating it yields CASSVGTSRKLPETQYF.

The chain couples TRBV6-5 to TRBJ2-7; 9 bases agree with TRBD1. The CDR3 spans 15 residues. Germline loops: CDR1 MNHEY, CDR2 SVGAGI. V lost 2 bases and J lost 4; bases outside the gene matches: 6. The CDR3 DNA reads as TGTGCCAGCAGTTACGTCGGGACAGGGAGATACGAGCAGTACTTC. Its protein is CASSYVGTGRYEQYF.

The rearrangement joins TRBV28 to TRBJ2-1; D uncertain. V was trimmed by 10 bases and J by 4 bases, leaving 8 bases between them. Germline V gene data show CDR1 as MDHEN and CDR2 as SYDVKM. The CDR3 runs 11 residues. The CDR3 region is CATMRYNEQFF. Written as DNA, the CDR3 is TGTGCCACTATGAGGTACAATGAGCAGTTCTTC.

The chain carries TRBV9 and TRBJ2-3; no reliable D call. V shed 3 bases and J shed 3 bases, with 8 bases lying between them. The CDR3 covers 13 residues. The germline V gene has CDR1 SGDLS and CDR2 YYNGEE. In DNA, the CDR3 is TGTGCCAGCAGCGGAGACATTACAGATACGCAGTATTTT. This encodes CASSGDITDTQYF. Supplemented by reference TRBV9 and TRBJ2-3, the full variable domain reads DSGVTQTPKHLITATGQRVTLRCSPRSGDLSVYWYQQSLDQGLQFLIQYYNGEERAKGNILERFSAQQFPDLHSELNLSSLELGDSALYFCASSGDITDTQYFGPGTRLTVL.

The rearrangement links TRBV29-1 to TRBJ2-5; perhaps D is TRBD1 or TRBD2 (6 bases each). V lost 5 bases to trimming and J lost 3 bases, with 13 bases between them. Germline CDR1 is SQVTM and CDR2 is ANQGSEA. The CDR3 contains 13 residues. CDR3 DNA: TGCAGCGTTCGGAGGGACAAAAAAGAGACCCAGTACTTC. It translates to CSVRRDKKETQYF.

This chain joins TRBV7-9 and TRBJ1-3; a possible D gene is TRBD1 (6 bases). The CDR3 totals 15 residues. Germline lookup yields CDR1 SEHNR and CDR2 FQNEAQ (reference sequence). V was shortened by 10 bases and J by 0 bases, with 16 bases between the two germline ends. This CDR3 is CATPRGSRSGNTIYF. The CDR3 region has the DNA TGTGCCACCCCTAGGGGGTCCCGCTCTGGAAACACCATATATTTT.

The chain recombines TRBV19 with TRBJ2-3; 10 nucleotides match TRBD2. Germline assignment: CDR1 LNHDA and CDR2 SQIVND (reference sequence). Trimming cost V 6 bases and J 5 bases; bases outside gene matches: 5. CDR3 length: 14 amino acids. In DNA form, the CDR3 reads TGTGCCAGTAGGGTTTCTAGCGGGAGAGATACGCAGTATTTT. This translates into CASRVSSGRDTQYF. Filled out from reference TRBV19 and TRBJ2-3, the complete variable domain reads DGGITQSPKYLFRKEGQNVTLSCEQNLNHDAMYWYRQDPGQGLRLIYYSQIVNDFQKGDIAEGYSVSREKKESFPLTVTSAQKNPTAFYLCASRVSSGRDTQYFGPGTRLTVL.

Comment on this clone: The same CDR3 can be traced to other DNA sequences in this sample. DNA for the CDR3: TGCAGCGTTGGACTAGCGGGAGGGACAGATACGCAGTATTTT. Its translation: CSVGLAGGTDTQYF. The V call is TRBV29-1, the J call TRBJ2-3; 14 nucleotides line up with TRBD2. CDR1 and CDR2 from the germline V gene are SQVTM and ANQGSEA. J gave up 3 bases and V 4 bases, and 0 bases lay outside the gene matches. CDR3 length: 14 residues.

This clone was detected once. The CDR3 region is CASSPTLFSYEQYF. CDR3 in DNA: TGTGCCAGCAGCCCGACCCTATTCTCCTACGAGCAGTACTTC. The rearrangement links TRBV27 to TRBJ2-7; D unresolved. The CDR3 contains 14 residues. Germline CDR1 reads MNHEY; CDR2 reads SMNVEV (reference sequence). V gave up 6 bases and J gave up 0 bases, with 12 bases separating them.

The CDR3 region has the DNA TGTGCCAGCAGCACTCAGACTAGCGGGACTGGGACCCAGTACTTC. It specifies CASSTQTSGTGTQYF. This chain uses TRBV11-2 with TRBJ2-5; 11 bases match TRBD2. V lost 5 bases, J lost 7 bases, and 9 bases stayed unmatched. CDR1 SGHAT and CDR2 FQNNGV come from the germline V gene. The CDR3 has 15 residues.

The V gene is TRBV5-1, the J gene TRBJ2-7, with 8 bases fitting TRBD1. Germline V CDR1 and CDR2: SGHRS, YFSETQ. The CDR3 consists of 16 residues. With V trimmed by 0 bases and J by 1 base, 6 bases remained unmatched. For the CDR3, the DNA is TGCGCCAGCAGCTTGGGGCAGGGGGCGAGTTCCTACGAGCAGTACTTC. Protein sequence: CASSLGQGASSYEQYF.

The V call is TRBV5-6, the J call TRBJ2-7; D remains unclear. The CDR3 covers 13 residues. Germline V CDR1 and CDR2: SGHDT, YYEEEE. Trimming shortened V by 4 bases and J by 4 bases, and 12 bases separated the two germline ends. The CDR3 is CASSPWAAYEQYF. The CDR3 DNA sequence: TGTGCCAGCAGCCCCTGGGCGGCATACGAGCAGTACTTC.